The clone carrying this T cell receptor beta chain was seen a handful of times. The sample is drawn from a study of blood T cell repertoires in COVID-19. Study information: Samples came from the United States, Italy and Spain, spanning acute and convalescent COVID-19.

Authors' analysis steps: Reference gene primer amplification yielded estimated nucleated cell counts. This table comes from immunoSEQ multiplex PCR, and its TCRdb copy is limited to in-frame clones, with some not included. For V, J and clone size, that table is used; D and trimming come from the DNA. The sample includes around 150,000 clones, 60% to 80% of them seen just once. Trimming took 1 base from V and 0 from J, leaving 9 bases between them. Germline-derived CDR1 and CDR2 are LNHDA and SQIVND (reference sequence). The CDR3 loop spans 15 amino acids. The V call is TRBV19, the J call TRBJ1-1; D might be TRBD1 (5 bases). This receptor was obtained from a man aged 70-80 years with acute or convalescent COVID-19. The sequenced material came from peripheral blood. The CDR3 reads CASSIVGAMNTEAFF. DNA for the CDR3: TGTGCCAGTAGTATAGTAGGGGCCATGAACACTGAAGCTTTCTTT.